A selection of T cell receptor beta chains follows, all from one sample in a study of a mutant IDH1 vaccine in newly diagnosed glioma. Here immunoSEQ multiplex PCR was the method, and the copy in TCRdb shows in-frame clones only, minus some. In the table there are 20,000 to 30,000 clones, roughly 80% of which are singletons. Antigens of these TCRs are unknown. The sequencing used PBMCs, collected from a glioma patient whose treatment included an IDH1 peptide vaccine. The source of these receptors is a man aged 35-49 years with glioma. Some clones in this sample may be carry-over from other donors' samples. Each CDR3 is given with its conserved first and last residue. A D gene is named only where the DNA matches it firmly. Some rows mark clone size as missing; the rest say once, few, many or name a class of expanded clone.

size,J,D,length,V,DNA,CDR3
-,TRBJ1-2,-,13,TRBV30,TGTGCCTGGAGTGCCGGAGGTTGGGATGGCTACACCTTC,CAWSAGGWDGYTF
-,TRBJ1-2,-,13,TRBV5-6,TGTGCCAGCAGCTTGGAGGGGTCCTCTGGCTACACCTTC,CASSLEGSSGYTF
-,TRBJ1-4,-,16,TRBV4-3,TGCGCCAGCAGCCCGGCCGCCTCAAGCACTAATGAAAAACTGTTTTTT,CASSPAASSTNEKLFF
-,TRBJ2-5,-,13,TRBV7-8,TGTGCCAGCAGCCTGCCAGAGCAAGAGACCCAGTACTTC,CASSLPEQETQYF
-,TRBJ2-1,TRBD1,15,TRBV7-2,TGTGCCAGCAGCTTTAGACAGGGTTCCTACAATGAGCAGTTCTTC,CASSFRQGSYNEQFF
-,TRBJ2-3,-,12,TRBV11-3,TGTGCCAGCAGCTTGATCGGAGATACGCAGTATTTT,CASSLIGDTQYF
-,TRBJ2-7,TRBD2,15,TRBV7-8,TGTGCCAGCAGTCCGGGAGGGCGAATAAACTACGAGCAGTACTTC,CASSPGGRINYEQYF
-,TRBJ1-5,TRBD1,15,TRBV19,TGTGCCAGTAGTAGCATCGGGACAGGCAATCAGCCCCAGCATTTT,CASSSIGTGNQPQHF
-,TRBJ1-3,-,14,TRBV30,TGTGCCTGGGAAGTGGGGGGCACTGGAAACACCATATATTTT,CAWEVGGTGNTIYF
-,TRBJ2-7,-,14,TRBV5-1,TGCGCCAGCAGGGGCACCTATCCCTCCCTCGAGCAGTACTTC,CASRGTYPSLEQYF
-,TRBJ2-4,TRBD1,17,TRBV30,TGTGCCTGGAGTTCCTACCCGGAGACAGGGAAATGGAACATTCAGTACTTC,CAWSSYPETGKWNIQYF
-,TRBJ1-3,TRBD1,17,TRBV5-5,TGTGCCAGCAGCTTACCGGACAGGTTAAACTCTGGAAACACCATATATTTT,CASSLPDRLNSGNTIYF
-,TRBJ1-5,TRBD1,15,TRBV7-9,TGTGCCAGCAGCCTAGGGACAGGGGAAAATCAGCCCCAGCATTTT,CASSLGTGENQPQHF
-,TRBJ1-5,-,16,TRBV6-1,TGTGCCAGCAGTGAAGTTCGTCAGTATAGCAATCAGCCCCAGCATTTT,CASSEVRQYSNQPQHF
few,TRBJ2-3,-,15,TRBV6-5,TGTGCCAGCAGTTCCCGAAGGGGTGGGGCAGATACGCAGTATTTT,CASSSRRGGADTQYF
-,TRBJ1-2,TRBD1,13,TRBV5-4,TGTGCCAGCAGCCTGACAGGGGTGGATGGCTACACCTTC,CASSLTGVDGYTF
-,TRBJ1-1,-,13,TRBV5-8,TGTGCCAGCAGCCGCGGAGGAGGGAGGACAGCTTTCTTT,CASSRGGGRTAFF
-,TRBJ2-5,-,15,TRBV6-5,TGTGCCAGCAGTTACTCGGGAAAGCGTGAAGAGACCCAGTACTTC,CASSYSGKREETQYF
few,TRBJ2-3,-,13,TRBV7-2,TGTGCCAGCAGCTTTCGGGTCACAGATACGCAGTATTTT,CASSFRVTDTQYF
-,TRBJ2-3,-,15,TRBV9,TGTGCCAGCAGCGTGTCCTCGGCGGGCACAGATACGCAGTATTTT,CASSVSSAGTDTQYF
-,TRBJ2-7,-,15,TRBV2,TGTGCCAGCAGTAACAGGGCCCAAGGGAGCTACGAGCAGTACTTC,CASSNRAQGSYEQYF
-,TRBJ1-3,-,15,TRBV7-9,TGTGCCAGCAGCTTGGGGACGCAGGATGGAAACACCATATATTTT,CASSLGTQDGNTIYF
-,TRBJ1-5,TRBD1,18,TRBV5-8,TGTGCCAGCAGCCCGGGGACAGGGGGCGGATTTAGCAATCAGCCCCAGCATTTT,CASSPGTGGGFSNQPQHF
-,TRBJ2-1,-,15,TRBV7-2,TGTGCCAGCAGCTTCAACTCGGACTCCTACAATGAGCAGTTCTTC,CASSFNSDSYNEQFF
-,TRBJ2-7,TRBD1,16,TRBV18,TGTGCCAGCACCCACCAAGGACAGGGGGGTTCCTACGAGCAGTACTTC,CASTHQGQGGSYEQYF
-,TRBJ1-1,-,14,TRBV11-2,TGTGCCAGCAGCTTGGGGTCCCAGTGGACTGAAGCTTTCTTT,CASSLGSQWTEAFF
-,TRBJ2-6,TRBD1,15,TRBV5-1,TGCGCCAGCAGCCCGACAGGGGATGGGGCCAACGTCCTGACTTTC,CASSPTGDGANVLTF
few,TRBJ2-5,-,12,TRBV29-1,TGCAGCCTTGGGGGGTCCGCAGAGACCCAGTACTTC,CSLGGSAETQYF
-,TRBJ2-2,TRBD1,15,TRBV5-1,TGCGCCAGCAGCAGACAGGGTCAGAGCTCCGGGGAGCTGTTTTTT,CASSRQGQSSGELFF
-,TRBJ2-7,-,15,TRBV7-2,TGTGCCAGCTGTCAAAGTCTCTCTGGGACCTACGAGCAGTACTTC,CASCQSLSGTYEQYF
-,TRBJ1-1,-,16,TRBV7-6,TGTGCCAGCAGCTTGATGTCAACGGTATTGAACACTGAAGCTTTCTTT,CASSLMSTVLNTEAFF
-,TRBJ2-1,-,13,TRBV19,TGTGCCAGTAGTATGTCCGGCGGGACCAAACGTATCTTC,CASSMSGGTKRIF
once,TRBJ2-6,-,16,TRBV4-2,TGTGCCAGCAGCCAAGATGCGGGGAGCGGGGCCAACGTCCTGACTTTC,CASSQDAGSGANVLTF
-,TRBJ2-1,TRBD2,13,TRBV9,TGTGCCAGCAGCGTTTTAGCGGGCAATGAGCAGTTCTTC,CASSVLAGNEQFF
-,TRBJ1-6,-,13,TRBV27,TGTGCCAGCAGTCTAGGAACGTATTCACCCCTCCACTTT,CASSLGTYSPLHF
-,TRBJ1-1,-,13,TRBV7-2,TGTGCCAGCAGCCCGCGGCGGAACACTGAAGCTTTCTTT,CASSPRRNTEAFF
once,TRBJ2-7,TRBD1,17,TRBV4-1,TGCGCCAGCAGCGAAAGGGAGACAGGGTCTAAAACCTACGAGCAGTACTTC,CASSERETGSKTYEQYF
-,TRBJ2-6,-,21,TRBV4-2,TGTGCCAGCAGCCAAGTCGTTCCCAGGTGGACCGAGCGCGCTGGGGCCAACGTCCTGACTTTC,CASSQVVPRWTERAGANVLTF
-,TRBJ1-1,-,16,TRBV5-5,TGTGCCAGCAGCCTAGGGGCCCTCAGAATGAACACTGAAGCTTTCTTT,CASSLGALRMNTEAFF
-,TRBJ2-5,-,11,TRBV20-1,TGCAGTGCTAGTCCGAAAGAGACCCAGTACTTC,CSASPKETQYF
-,TRBJ1-4,-,16,TRBV19,TGTGCCAGTAGTATCGCCGGACGACGAAATAATGAAAAACTGTTTTTT,CASSIAGRRNNEKLFF
-,TRBJ2-2,-,15,TRBV7-3,TGTGCCAGCAGCTCACTAGGCTCTAACCGTGAGGAGCTGTTTTTT,CASSSLGSNREELFF
-,TRBJ2-1,-,14,TRBV4-1,TGCGCCAGCAGCCATACCGGGAATGACAATGAGCAGTTCTTC,CASSHTGNDNEQFF
-,TRBJ2-5,TRBD2,16,TRBV9,TGTGCCAGCAGCGTAGGGCTAGCGGGGACTCAAGAGACCCAGTACTTC,CASSVGLAGTQETQYF
-,TRBJ1-1,-,13,TRBV29-1,TGCAGCGTTACAAGTTACGTGGGCACTGAAGCTTTCTTT,CSVTSYVGTEAFF
medium-sized,TRBJ1-1,TRBD1,14,TRBV2,TGTGCCAGCAAGGTGGGGAGACAGGGCGTTGAAGCTTTCTTT,CASKVGRQGVEAFF
-,TRBJ2-1,TRBD2,16,TRBV7-8,TGTGCCAGCAGCTTAGCGGATAGCGGGGTCTACAATGAGCAGTTCTTC,CASSLADSGVYNEQFF
-,TRBJ1-1,-,13,TRBV6-4,TGTGCCAGCAGTGAAGAGGGGGGGGGACAAGCTTTCTTT,CASSEEGGGQAFF
-,TRBJ2-7,-,12,TRBV5-5,TGTGCCAGCAGCTTTTTCAGGGGCGAGCAGTACTTC,CASSFFRGEQYF
-,TRBJ2-3,-,18,TRBV6-4,TGTGCCAGCAGTGACTCGAGTCGCGGCGGGGGCCGGGGGAATACGCAGTATTTT,CASSDSSRGGGRGNTQYF
once,TRBJ2-1,TRBD2,15,TRBV6-5,TGTGCCAGCAGGCGGGAGGGGGGCTCCTACAATGAGCAGTTCTTC,CASRREGGSYNEQFF
-,TRBJ2-5,-,13,TRBV19,TGTGCCAGTAGTATAGAACAGGCAGGGACCCAGTACTTC,CASSIEQAGTQYF
once,TRBJ2-6,-,14,TRBV6-1,TGTGCCAGCAGCCATTCATCTGGGGCCAACGTCCTGACTTTC,CASSHSSGANVLTF
-,TRBJ1-2,TRBD1,14,TRBV7-8,TGTGCCAGCAGCTTAGTAGAGGGGGCGGGTGGCTACACCTTC,CASSLVEGAGGYTF
-,TRBJ2-3,TRBD2,18,TRBV7-9,TGTGCCAGCAGCTTGGGAAGACTAGCGGGGGGCCTACCGGATACGCAGTATTTT,CASSLGRLAGGLPDTQYF
-,TRBJ1-1,TRBD1,14,TRBV10-3,TGTGCCATCAGTGTGCAGGGGGGGAACACTGAAGCTTTCTTT,CAISVQGGNTEAFF
few,TRBJ1-2,TRBD1,16,TRBV9,TGTGCCAGCAGCCATGGACAGGGGGCGTTTTACTATGGCTACACCTTC,CASSHGQGAFYYGYTF
-,TRBJ1-5,-,14,TRBV6-6,TGTGCCAGCAAGGAGGCAGGAGACAATCAGCCCCAGCATTTT,CASKEAGDNQPQHF
-,TRBJ2-2,-,15,TRBV19,TGTGCCAGTAGTATAGGGGGGCCCAGCCCCGGGGAGCTGTTTTTT,CASSIGGPSPGELFF